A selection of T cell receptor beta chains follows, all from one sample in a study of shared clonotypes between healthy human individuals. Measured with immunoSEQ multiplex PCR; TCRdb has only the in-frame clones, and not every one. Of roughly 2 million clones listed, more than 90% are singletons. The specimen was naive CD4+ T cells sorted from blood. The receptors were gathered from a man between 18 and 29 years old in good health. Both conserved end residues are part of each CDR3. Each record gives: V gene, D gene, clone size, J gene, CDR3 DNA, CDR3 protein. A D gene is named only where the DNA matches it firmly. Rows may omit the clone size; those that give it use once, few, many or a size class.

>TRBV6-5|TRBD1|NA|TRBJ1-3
TGTGCCAGCAGCTTGACAGGGGACCACGGAAACACCATATATTTT
CASSLTGDHGNTIYF
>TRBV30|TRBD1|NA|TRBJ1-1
TGTGCCTGGAGCACAGGGGTGAACACTGAAGCTTTCTTT
CAWSTGVNTEAFF
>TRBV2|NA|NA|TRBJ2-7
TGTGCCAGCAGTGAAAGGCCGGGTCAGGGGTACGAGCAGTACTTC
CASSERPGQGYEQYF
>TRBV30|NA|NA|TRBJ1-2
TGTGCCTGGATCAAAGGTGGGCCGCTTCTTTATGGCTACACCTTC
CAWIKGGPLLYGYTF
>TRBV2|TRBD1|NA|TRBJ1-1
TGTGCCAGCAGTGAATACCAGGGGGCCCTGAACACTGAAGCTTTCTTT
CASSEYQGALNTEAFF
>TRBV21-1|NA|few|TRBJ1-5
TGTGCCAGCAGCAACCGGGATCAGCCCCAGCATTTT
CASSNRDQPQHF
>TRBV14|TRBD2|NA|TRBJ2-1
TGTGCCAGCAGCCAATTGGGGACTAGCGGTATCGGTGAGCAGTTCTTC
CASSQLGTSGIGEQFF
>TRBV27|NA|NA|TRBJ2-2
TGTGCCAGCAGCCTAAGGTCCGACTTGGGCACCGGGGAGCTGTTTTTT
CASSLRSDLGTGELFF
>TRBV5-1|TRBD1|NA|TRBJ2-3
TGCGCCAGCAGCTTGGGACAGGGGGTAGCAGATACGCAGTATTTT
CASSLGQGVADTQYF
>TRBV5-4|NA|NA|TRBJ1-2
TGTGCCAGCAGCTTGGGTGTGGGGGGGAACTATGGCTACACCTTC
CASSLGVGGNYGYTF
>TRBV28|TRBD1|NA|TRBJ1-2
TGTGCCAGCAGACGTACAGGGGGCTCCTATGGCTACACCTTC
CASRRTGGSYGYTF
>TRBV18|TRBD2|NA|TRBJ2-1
TGTGCCAGCTCACCAGGACTAGCGGGGAGCTCCTACAATGAGCAGTTCTTC
CASSPGLAGSSYNEQFF
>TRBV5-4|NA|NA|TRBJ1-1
TGTGCCAGCAGCAAACAGGGTATGAACACTGAAGCTTTCTTT
CASSKQGMNTEAFF
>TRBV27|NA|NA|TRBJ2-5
TGTGCCAGCAGTCCCCGAGGCCAAGAGACCCAGTACTTC
CASSPRGQETQYF
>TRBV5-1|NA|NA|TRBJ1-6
TGCGCCAGCAGCTTGGGGCAGGCGGGCGGCTCACCCCTCCACTTT
CASSLGQAGGSPLHF
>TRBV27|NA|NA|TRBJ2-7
TGTGCCAGCAGCCCCCGGTCGGCTAGTAACGCCTTTCGCTACGAGCAGTACTTC
CASSPRSASNAFRYEQYF
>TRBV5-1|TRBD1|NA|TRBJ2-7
TGCGCCAGCAGGGGACAGGGCTCCTACGAGCAGTACTTC
CASRGQGSYEQYF
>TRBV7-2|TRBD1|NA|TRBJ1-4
TGTGCCAGCAGCTACCGACAGGGCCTTGCAACTAATGAAAAACTGTTTTTT
CASSYRQGLATNEKLFF
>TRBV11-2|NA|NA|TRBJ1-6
TGTGCCAGCAGCTTAGGTGGGGGGAGTAATTCACCCCTCCACTTT
CASSLGGGSNSPLHF
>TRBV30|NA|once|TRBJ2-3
TGTGCCTGGAGTGTATGGGGGGGCACAGATACGCAGTATTTT
CAWSVWGGTDTQYF
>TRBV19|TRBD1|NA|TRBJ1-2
TGTGCCAGTAGTACCTTCCAAGACAGGGCCCATGGCTACACCTTC
CASSTFQDRAHGYTF
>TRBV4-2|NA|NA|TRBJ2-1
TGTGCCAGCAGCCAAGATCCAAGGGGCTCCTACAATGAGCAGTTCTTC
CASSQDPRGSYNEQFF
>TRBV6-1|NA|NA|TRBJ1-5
TGTGCCACCGTACAGGGAGCCAATCAGCCCCAGCATTTT
CATVQGANQPQHF
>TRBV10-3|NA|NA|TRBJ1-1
TGTGCCATCAGTGAAGTAGGGGTTGAAGCTTTCTTT
CAISEVGVEAFF
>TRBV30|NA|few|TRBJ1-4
TGTGCCTGGAGTGTAAATGAAAAACTGTTTTTT
CAWSVNEKLFF
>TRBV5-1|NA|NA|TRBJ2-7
TGCGCCAGCAGCTTGGAACGGGGTTATTACGAGCAGTACTTC
CASSLERGYYEQYF
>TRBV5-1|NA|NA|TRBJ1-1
TGCGCCAGCAGCAATGGACACGAGAACACTGAAGCTTTCTTT
CASSNGHENTEAFF
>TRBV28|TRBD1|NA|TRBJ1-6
TGTGCCAGCAGCTCCGGGACAGGGAACTCACCCCTCCACTTT
CASSSGTGNSPLHF
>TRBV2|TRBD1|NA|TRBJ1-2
TGTGCCAGCAGCCCGTGGACAGGGACGGGGTCCACCTTC
CASSPWTGTGSTF
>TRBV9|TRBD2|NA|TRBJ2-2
TGTGCCAGCAGCGTAGGGCTAGCGGACTACACCGGGGAGCTGTTTTTT
CASSVGLADYTGELFF
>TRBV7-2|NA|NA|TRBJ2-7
TGTGCCAGCAGCTTAAGGGTCTCCACCTACGAGCAGTACTTC
CASSLRVSTYEQYF
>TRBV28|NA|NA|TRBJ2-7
TGTGCCAGCAGCCTGACAGGTATTAGCTCCTACGAGCAGTACTTC
CASSLTGISSYEQYF
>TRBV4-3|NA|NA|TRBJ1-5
TGCGCCAGCAACGGGGAGGTAGATAGCAATCAGCCCCAGCATTTT
CASNGEVDSNQPQHF
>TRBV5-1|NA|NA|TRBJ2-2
TGCGCCAGCAGCCCCCACACTGTGAACACCGGGGAGCTGTTTTTT
CASSPHTVNTGELFF
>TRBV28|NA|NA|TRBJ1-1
TGTGCCAGCAGTTCGAGCGGCATGAACACTGAAGCTTTCTTT
CASSSSGMNTEAFF
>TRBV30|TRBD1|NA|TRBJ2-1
TGTGCCTGGAGTCAGACAGGGCCAGACAATGAGCAGTTCTTC
CAWSQTGPDNEQFF
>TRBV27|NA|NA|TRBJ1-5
TGTGCCAGCAGTCCCCAGAGGGGCAATCAGCCCCAGCATTTT
CASSPQRGNQPQHF
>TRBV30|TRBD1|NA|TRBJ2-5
TGTGCCTGGGGGGACAGGCAAGAGACCCAGTACTTC
CAWGDRQETQYF
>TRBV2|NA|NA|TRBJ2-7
TGTGCCAGCGGTAGAGGGGGGTACGAGCAGTACTTC
CASGRGGYEQYF
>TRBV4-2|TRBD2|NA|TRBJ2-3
TGTGCCAGCAGCCAATTGGGAATAAAGCGGGATGAGGCAGATACGCAGTATTTT
CASSQLGIKRDEADTQYF
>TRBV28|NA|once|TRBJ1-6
NA
CASSFFGQGNSPLHF
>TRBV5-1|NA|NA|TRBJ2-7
TGCGCCAGCAGCCTAGAGGGGGTGGGACCCTACGAGCAGTACTTC
CASSLEGVGPYEQYF
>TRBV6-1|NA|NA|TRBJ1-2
TGTGCCAGCAGTGAAGGACAGTTCTATGGCTACACCTTC
CASSEGQFYGYTF
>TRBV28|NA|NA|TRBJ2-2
TGTGCCAGCAGTTCTAGACAGGCTAAGAACACCGGGGAGCTGTTTTTT
CASSSRQAKNTGELFF
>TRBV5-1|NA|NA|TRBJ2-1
TGCGCCAGCAGCACCGGGGTCTCCAATGAGCAGTTCTTC
CASSTGVSNEQFF
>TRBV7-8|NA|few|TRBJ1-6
TGTGCCAGCAGCTTAGTGGCGGAGACCGTTAATTCACCCCTCCACTTT
CASSLVAETVNSPLHF
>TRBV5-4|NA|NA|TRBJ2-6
TGTGCCAGCAGCCCGAACTCTGGGGCCAACGTCCTGACTTTC
CASSPNSGANVLTF